This T cell receptor (beta chain) was retrieved from a study of T cells after yellow fever vaccination. Each CDR3 protein gets one entry after TCRdb re-called the 5' RACE reads with MiXCR. The data contain more than 200,000 distinct CDR3 sequences, about 3.9% of them seen just once; the ten biggest clones take up roughly a fifth. This clonotype appeared many times. This CDR3 has 12 amino acids. V lost 6 bases and J 3 bases, leaving 7 bases between the germline ends. Here the sequenced sample was PBMCs, taken 15 days after the yellow fever booster vaccination. The gene calls are TRBV12-3 or TRBV12-4 and TRBJ2-3; D unclear. The TCR sequence derives from a man between 18 and 35 years old who received the YFV17D yellow fever vaccine. The CDR3 coding sequence is TGTGCCAGCAGCATTGTAACAGATACGCAGTATTTT. Amino acid sequence: CASSIVTDTQYF.